A single sample gave rise to the 2 T cell receptor beta chains below, sequenced in a study of shared clonotypes between healthy human individuals. Method: immunoSEQ multiplex PCR; TCRdb's copy keeps in-frame clones and lacks some. The data show over 850,000 clones, around 78% seen once. What was sequenced was memory CD4+ T cells from PBMCs. Documented subset: CD45RA-negative fraction. These receptors originate from a man aged 18 to 29 in good health. Some clones in this sample may be carry-over from other donors' samples.

V gene TRBV19 combines with J gene TRBJ2-1; 7 nucleotides align to TRBD1. Trimming removed 6 bases from V and 0 bases from J; junction bases left unmatched: 5. CDR1 and CDR2 (germline): LNHDA, SQIVND (reference sequence). This CDR3 region has 15 residues. The CDR3: CASREGASSYNEQFF. The DNA for the CDR3 is TGTGCCAGTAGAGAGGGGGCGAGCTCCTACAATGAGCAGTTCTTC.

The chain combines TRBV2 with TRBJ1-1, with D possibly TRBD1 on 6 matching bases. Trimming removed 7 bases from V and 3 bases from J, with 15 bases in between. CDR1 SNHLY and CDR2 FYNNEI come from the germline V gene. The CDR3 contains 14 residues. For the CDR3, the DNA is TGTGCCAGCATTCCCCAGACAGGTTACACTGAAGCTTTCTTT. Its translation: CASIPQTGYTEAFF.